Included here is one TCR beta chain sequence, with context. CDR1 and CDR2 (germline): DFQATT, SNEGSKA (reference sequence). Trimming shortened V by 6 bases and J by 4 bases, and 7 bases separated the two germline ends. The CDR3 has 11 residues. This specimen belongs to a study of shared T cell receptors in the human thymus. TCRdb's table, derived via immunoSEQ multiplex PCR, lists solely in-frame clones and lacks some. Of hundreds of thousands of clones in the sample, 75% to 85% were seen once. This sample was shared with a second study, whose subject was human thymus T cells.

The sample taken for sequencing was thymocytes. The chain combines TRBV20-1 with TRBJ2-1; D perhaps matches TRBD1 (6 bases). The origin of this receptor is a boy in the first two years of life with a congenital heart defect. The CDR3 DNA follows: TGCAGTGCAGGACAGTACAATGAGCAGTTCTTC. It yields the protein CSAGQYNEQFF.